One TCR beta chain is described in this entry. This sample stems from a study of OX40 agonist ivuxolimab in advanced cancers. Study background: Patients treated during dose escalation were battling hepatocellular carcinoma, melanoma, renal cell or head and neck cancer. The group had a mean age of roughly 56 years, ranged from about 23 to 79, and was approximately 81% male. Roughly two fifths of patients had received prior checkpoint inhibitor therapy.

The CDR3 is 11 amino acids. V was shortened by 9 bases and J by 5 bases, with 11 bases between the two germline ends. Germline CDR1 reads MDHEN; CDR2 reads SYDVKM. This table comes from immunoSEQ multiplex PCR, and its TCRdb copy is limited to in-frame clones, with some not included. The sample has fewer than 100,000 clones, about 89% seen once. With autoimmune disease history or systemic immunosuppression, patients were excluded. V is TRBV28 and J is TRBJ2-7; D uncertain. Sequencing used CD4+ or CD8+ T cells sorted from blood, obtained in a trial of the OX40 agonist ivuxolimab. The receptor's source is an adult with an advanced solid tumor such as melanoma, head and neck, liver or kidney cancer. In DNA form, the CDR3 reads TGTGCCAGTAAAATAGGGCACGAGCAGTACTTC. Encoded protein: CASKIGHEQYF.